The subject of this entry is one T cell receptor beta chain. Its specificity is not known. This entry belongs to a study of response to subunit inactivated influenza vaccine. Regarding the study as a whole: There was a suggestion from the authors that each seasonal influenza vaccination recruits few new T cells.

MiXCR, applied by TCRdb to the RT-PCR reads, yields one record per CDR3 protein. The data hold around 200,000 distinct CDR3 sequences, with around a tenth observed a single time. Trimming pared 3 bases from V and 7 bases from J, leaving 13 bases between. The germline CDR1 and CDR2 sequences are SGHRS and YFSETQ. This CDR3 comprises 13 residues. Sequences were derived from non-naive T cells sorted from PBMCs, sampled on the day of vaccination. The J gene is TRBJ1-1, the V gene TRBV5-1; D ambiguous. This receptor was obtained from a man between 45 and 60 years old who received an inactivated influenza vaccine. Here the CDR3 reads CASSSDSLGEAFF. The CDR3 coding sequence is TGCGCCAGCAGCTCGGATAGTCTGGGTGAAGCTTTCTTT.